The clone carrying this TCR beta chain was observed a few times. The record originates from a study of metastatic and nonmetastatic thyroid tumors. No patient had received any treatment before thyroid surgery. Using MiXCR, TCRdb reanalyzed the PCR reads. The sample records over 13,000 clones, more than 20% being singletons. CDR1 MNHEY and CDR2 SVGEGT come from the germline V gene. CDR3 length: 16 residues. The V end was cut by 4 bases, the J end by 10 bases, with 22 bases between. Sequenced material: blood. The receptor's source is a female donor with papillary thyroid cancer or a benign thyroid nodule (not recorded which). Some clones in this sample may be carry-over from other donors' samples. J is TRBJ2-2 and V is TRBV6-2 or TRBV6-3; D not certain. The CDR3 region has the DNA TGTGCCAGCAGTTCCATTGGCTCGGAGAATCCCGTGGAGCTGTTTTTT. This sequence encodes CASSSIGSENPVELFF.